This entry lists 8 T cell receptor beta chains sequenced from one sample in a study of PD-L1 blockade in urothelial cancer. Produced via immunoSEQ multiplex PCR; TCRdb's table is partial and in-frame only. The sample lists 100,000 to 150,000 clones, around 85% occurring once. Time point meaning: pretreatment peripheral blood. Here the sequenced sample was PBMCs, taken around atezolizumab (anti-PD-L1) treatment. These receptors were collected from a middle-aged man with urothelial cancer.

This chain links TRBV7-2 with TRBJ2-3, with TRBD2 matching 10 bases. In germline, CDR1 is SGHTA, CDR2 FQGNSA. V lost 5 bases to trimming and J lost 1 base; unmatched junction nucleotides: 9. The CDR3 runs to 17 residues. CDR3 sequence: CASSTNGLAVRTDTQYF. CDR3 nucleotide sequence: TGTGCCAGCAGCACGAACGGACTAGCGGTCCGCACAGATACGCAGTATTTT.

This rearrangement joins TRBV6-1 to TRBJ2-2, with 8 bases fitting TRBD1. Trimming at V came to 6 bases and at J to 3 bases, leaving 6 bases not matched to a gene. This CDR3 has 15 amino acids. Germline V CDR1 and CDR2: MNHNS, SASEGT. The CDR3 DNA reads TGTGCCAGCAGCACGAGGACAGGGCACACCGGGGAGCTGTTTTTT. Its protein product is CASSTRTGHTGELFF.

This clone has a handful of counts. The V and J genes are TRBV5-1 and TRBJ2-2; 10 bases are a match to TRBD1. V lost 0 bases and J lost 9; bases outside the gene matches: 5. This CDR3 has 15 amino acids. Looked up from germline, CDR1 is SGHRS and CDR2 is YFSETQ. The CDR3 DNA follows: TGCGCCAGCAGCTTGGGTGGGACAGGGGTCCGGGAGCTGTTTTTT. This gives the protein CASSLGGTGVRELFF.

V gene TRBV10-3 combines with J gene TRBJ2-3; TRBD2 matches at 16 bases. Germline trimming cut 5 bases from V and 2 bases from J; bases unmatched to any gene: 4. The CDR3 consists of 17 residues. The germline gives CDR1 ENHRY, CDR2 SYGVKD. The CDR3 reads CAISPGLAGGSTDTQYF. The CDR3 DNA sequence: TGTGCCATCAGTCCGGGACTAGCGGGAGGGTCCACAGATACGCAGTATTTT.

The chain couples TRBV6-5 to TRBJ1-2, with a tentative D call TRBD1 (6 bases). The V gene lost 6 bases and the J gene lost 6 bases, with 14 bases spanning the gap. The CDR3 sequence is 13 residues long. Germline V gene data show CDR1 as MNHEY and CDR2 as SVGAGI. The CDR3 reads CASRRAGVNGYTF. The CDR3 region has the DNA TGTGCCAGCAGGAGAGCAGGGGTAAATGGCTACACCTTC.

The chain recombines TRBV5-1 with TRBJ2-3; 11 bases align to TRBD2. The V segment lost 5 bases and the J segment 3 bases; nucleotides outside the gene matches: 5. This CDR3 comprises 15 residues. Per germline, CDR1 SGHRS and CDR2 YFSETQ. Here the CDR3 reads CASRIAGGPTDTQYF. CDR3 coding DNA: TGCGCCAGCAGGATAGCGGGAGGGCCAACAGATACGCAGTATTTT.

J is TRBJ2-3 and V is TRBV19, with 7 bases lining up with TRBD1. From germline, CDR1 is LNHDA and CDR2 SQIVND (reference sequence). The CDR3 runs to 15 residues. Trimming cost V 0 bases and J 5 bases; bases outside gene matches: 5. The CDR3 loop reads CASSIDGTERDTQYF. The CDR3 DNA reads as TGTGCCAGTAGTATAGACGGGACAGAAAGAGATACGCAGTATTTT. The complete variable domain, with remaining parts taken from reference TRBV19 and TRBJ2-3, reads DGGITQSPKYLFRKEGQNVTLSCEQNLNHDAMYWYRQDPGQGLRLIYYSQIVNDFQKGDIAEGYSVSREKKESFPLTVTSAQKNPTAFYLCASSIDGTERDTQYFGPGTRLTVL.

The chain joins TRBV15 to TRBJ1-5; 9 bases match TRBD1. Germline lookup yields CDR1 LNHNV and CDR2 YYDKDF (reference sequence). The CDR3 loop spans 16 amino acids. The junction had 5 bases not matched to a gene; V was cut back by 5 bases and J by 0 bases. CDR3 nucleotides: TGTGCCACCAGCGACAGGGGGACATTTAGCAATCAGCCCCAGCATTTT. Encoded protein: CATSDRGTFSNQPQHF. Combining the CDR3 with reference TRBV15 and TRBJ1-5 gives the whole variable domain DAMVIQNPRYQVTQFGKPVTLSCSQTLNHNVMYWYQQKSSQAPKLLFHYYDKDFNNEADTPDNFQSRRPNTSFCFLDIRSPGLGDTAMYLCATSDRGTFSNQPQHFGDGTRLSIL.